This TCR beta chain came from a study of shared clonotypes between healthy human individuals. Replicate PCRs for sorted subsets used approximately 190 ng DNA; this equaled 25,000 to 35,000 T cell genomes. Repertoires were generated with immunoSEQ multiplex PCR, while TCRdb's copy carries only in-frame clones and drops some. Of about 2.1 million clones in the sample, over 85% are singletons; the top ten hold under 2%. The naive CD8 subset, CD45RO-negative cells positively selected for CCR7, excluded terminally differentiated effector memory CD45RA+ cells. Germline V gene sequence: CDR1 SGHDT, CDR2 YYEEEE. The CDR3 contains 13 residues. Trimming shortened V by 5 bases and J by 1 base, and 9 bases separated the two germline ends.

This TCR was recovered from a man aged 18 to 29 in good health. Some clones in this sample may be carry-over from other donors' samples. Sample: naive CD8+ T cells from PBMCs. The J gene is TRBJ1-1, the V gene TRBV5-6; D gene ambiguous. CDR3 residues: CASSKRRNTEAFF. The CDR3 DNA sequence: TGTGCCAGCAGTAAGCGACGGAACACTGAAGCTTTCTTT.